Listed below are T cell receptor beta chains from one sample, sequenced in a study of CXCR3-negative and CXCR3-positive naive CD8 T cells. TCRdb reprocessed the 5' RACE reads and reports one entry per CDR3 protein, with no DNA. The repertoire table contains about 48,000 distinct CDR3 sequences. The sequencing sample was made of memory CD8+ T cells from blood. All receptors come from a human donor in good health. Some clones in this sample may be carry-over from other donors' samples. CDR3s include the opening cysteine and the closing phenylalanine or tryptophan. The size entry is marked missing in some rows and otherwise reads once, few, many or a size class.

j_call clone_size cdr3_length v_call cdr3_aa
TRBJ2-3 . 16 TRBV5-1 CASSLVPAGGTDTQYF
TRBJ2-2 . 15 TRBV6-4 CASSTPLDSTGELFF
TRBJ1-4 . 13 TRBV2 CASRLRGREKLFF
TRBJ1-2 . 12 TRBV20-1 CSARDRNNGYTF
TRBJ2-1 . 14 TRBV20-1 CSASFYQGAVEQFF
TRBJ2-7 . 15 TRBV25-1 CASSDGTSGAYEQYF
TRBJ2-2 . 13 TRBV29-1 CSVEVGVTGELFF
TRBJ2-1 . 17 TRBV7-3 CASSLIRRQGADNEQFF
TRBJ1-3 . 18 TRBV4-3 CASSQGVREDSSGNTIYF
TRBJ1-1 . 15 TRBV30 CAWRDPRWLNTEAFF
TRBJ1-2 . 14 TRBV24-1 CATSDGQTIYGYTF
TRBJ2-1 . 15 TRBV5-1 CASSLGLAGGNEQFF
TRBJ1-2 . 15 TRBV2 CASSPRTGANYGYTF
TRBJ1-5 . 14 TRBV20-1 CSVIGTGDTEPQHF
TRBJ2-2 . 17 TRBV7-9 CASSLAGQGANTGELFF
TRBJ2-3 . 13 TRBV6-4 CASSGGDTDTQYF
TRBJ2-1 . 12 TRBV29-1 CSVVGPGDEQFF
TRBJ2-5 . 14 TRBV25-1 CASSPRDTSETQYF
TRBJ1-2 . 13 TRBV6-2/TRBV6-3 CASSEGLSYGYTF
TRBJ2-6 medium-sized 18 TRBV4-3 CASSQGGQGPSGANVLTF
TRBJ1-5 . 14 TRBV20-1 CSARDLGVRQPQHF
TRBJ2-2 . 15 TRBV15 CATSRTDSHTGELFF
TRBJ1-2 . 15 TRBV24-1 CATTQTQRSNYGYTF
TRBJ2-1 . 15 TRBV3-1 CASSPTSALPNEQFF
TRBJ2-7 . 15 TRBV12-3/TRBV12-4 CASSSLNRYTDEQYF
TRBJ1-5 . 12 TRBV21-1 CASPRAGQPQHF
TRBJ2-7 . 16 TRBV12-3/TRBV12-4 CASSLAQLGGAGEQYF
TRBJ2-3 . 15 TRBV4-3 CASSQESRDTDTQYF
TRBJ2-7 . 13 TRBV11-3 CASSASGSYEQYF
TRBJ2-7 . 14 TRBV28 CASRAGQIQYEQYF
TRBJ2-7 . 13 TRBV11-2 CASTGQGAYEQYF
TRBJ2-7 . 15 TRBV29-1 CSVGLAGGPSYEQYF